This T cell receptor (beta chain) comes out of a study of CXCR3-negative and CXCR3-positive naive CD8 T cells. CD45RO-CCR7+CD27+CD95- expression identified naive CD8+ T cells. 5' RACE that incorporated UMI labels was used to prepare the TRB cDNA libraries. From its re-call of the 5' RACE reads, TCRdb lists each CDR3 protein once, without DNA. This sample's table has 45,000 to 65,000 distinct CDR3 sequences. The specimen sequenced was naive CXCR3- CD8+ T cells from blood. Subset here: CD45RO-CCR7+CD27+CD95- naive CD8+ T cells lacking CXCR3 (TNR3-). This receptor was taken from a human donor in good health. Some clones in this sample may be carry-over from other donors' samples.

The CDR3 reads CASSQEQPFTGYTF. The chain uses TRBV4-2 and TRBJ1-2. Germline V gene sequence: CDR1 LGHNA, CDR2 YNFKEQ. CDR3 length equals 14 residues.